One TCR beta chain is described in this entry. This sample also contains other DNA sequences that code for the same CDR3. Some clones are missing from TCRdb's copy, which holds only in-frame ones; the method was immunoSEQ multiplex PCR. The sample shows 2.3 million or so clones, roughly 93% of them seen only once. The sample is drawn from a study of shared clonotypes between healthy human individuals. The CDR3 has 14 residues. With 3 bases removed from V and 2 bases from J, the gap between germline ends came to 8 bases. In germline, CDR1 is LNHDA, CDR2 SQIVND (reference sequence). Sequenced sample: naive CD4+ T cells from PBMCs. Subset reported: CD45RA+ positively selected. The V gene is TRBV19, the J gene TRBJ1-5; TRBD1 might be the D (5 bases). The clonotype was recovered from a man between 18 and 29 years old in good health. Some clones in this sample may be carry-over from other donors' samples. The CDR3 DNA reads TGTGCCAGTAGTATTCGAGGGGGCAATCAGCCCCAGCATTTT. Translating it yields CASSIRGGNQPQHF.